This T cell receptor beta chain appears in the sequencing data of a study of beta chain features in type 1 diabetes. Whole-study results and caveats: At VDJ recombination sites, type 1 diabetes patients had fewer insertions and more deleted nucleotides. Compared with healthy donors, patients appeared to share more similar naive, central memory and regulatory TCRB repertoires. Overrepresentation of cells with high TCR expression could result from cDNA sequencing.

On this clone itself: The target antigen is unknown.

cDNA synthesis used the whole RNA isolate, giving expressed TCRB sequences. Clones were sequenced by immunoSEQ multiplex PCR, and TCRdb holds only the in-frame ones, with some missing. Of approximately 160,000 clones in the sample, less than 9.5% were seen once. The CDR3 contains 11 residues. Germline V gene data show CDR1 as SNHLY and CDR2 as FYNNEI. The germline V and J ends were trimmed by 7 bases and 7 bases, with 10 bases remaining between them. Sequences were obtained from central memory CD4+ T cells from blood. This receptor was obtained from a woman in her late teens or twenties in good health. J is TRBJ2-5 and V is TRBV2, with unresolved D. For the CDR3, the DNA is TGTGCCAGCAACCAAGCTGCGACCCAGTACTTC. Protein sequence: CASNQAATQYF.